The 18 T cell receptor beta chains given below trace back to one sample, sequenced in a study of beta chain features in type 1 diabetes. Study observations and caveats: People with Type 1 diabetes carried modestly yet significantly shorter TCRB CDR3s in all four CD4+ subsets.

Every bit of the isolated RNA underwent reverse transcription, so sequencing read expressed TCRB transcripts. The data were produced by immunoSEQ multiplex PCR, yet TCRdb's version contains in-frame clones alone and is incomplete. The sample gives over 650,000 clones, more than 13% of which show up once; 0.035% to 0.045% is in the top ten. For these receptors, no antigen is known. Sequencing input: naive CD4+ T cells from blood. Receptor source: a young man with type 1 diabetes.

The chain carries TRBV9 and TRBJ2-3; D may be TRBD1 or TRBD2 (7 bases each). Germline V gene data show CDR1 as SGDLS and CDR2 as YYNGEE. The ends were cut back, 2 bases at V and 4 bases at J, with 11 bases in the middle. CDR3 size: 14 residues. CDR3 DNA: TGTGCCAGCAGCGTCGGGGGGACAGCAGATACGCAGTATTTT. This sequence encodes CASSVGGTADTQYF. Full variable domain (outside the CDR3, taken from reference TRBV9 and TRBJ2-3): DSGVTQTPKHLITATGQRVTLRCSPRSGDLSVYWYQQSLDQGLQFLIQYYNGEERAKGNILERFSAQQFPDLHSELNLSSLELGDSALYFCASSVGGTADTQYFGPGTRLTVL.

The genes are TRBV5-1 and TRBJ1-1, with 9 bases that match TRBD1. The CDR3 sequence is 12 residues long. Germline lookup yields CDR1 SGHRS and CDR2 YFSETQ. The V gene end was trimmed by 4 bases and the J gene end by 7 bases; junction bases not matched to a gene: 2. CDR3 nucleotides: TGCGCCAGCAGCGGGGACAGGGTTGAAGCTTTCTTT. Amino acids: CASSGDRVEAFF.

This clone was seen a handful of times. The chain couples TRBV30 to TRBJ2-7; 13 positions agree with TRBD2. This CDR3 comprises 12 residues. Germline CDR1 and CDR2: GTSNPN and SVGIG (reference sequence). Unmatched junction bases numbered 0, after V lost 5 bases and J lost 5 bases. Here the CDR3 reads CAWGLAGDEQYF. The CDR3 DNA reads TGTGCCTGGGGACTAGCGGGAGACGAGCAGTACTTC. The complete variable domain, with remaining parts taken from reference TRBV30 and TRBJ2-7, reads SQTIHQWPATLVQPVGSPLSLECTVEGTSNPNLYWYRQAAGRGLQLLFYSVGIGQISSEVPQNLSASRPQDRQFILSSKKLLLSDSGFYLCAWGLAGDEQYFGPGTRLTVT.

This clone was detected only a few times. The J gene is TRBJ2-5, the V gene TRBV29-1, with a weak D call TRBD2 (5 bases). CDR1 is SQVTM, CDR2 ANQGSEA, per germline. The CDR3 has 13 residues. V gave up 3 bases and J gave up 4 bases, with 12 bases separating them. CDR3 protein: CSVDDLAGETQYF. In DNA form, the CDR3 reads TGCAGCGTTGATGATCTAGCTGGAGAGACCCAGTACTTC.

The chain employs TRBV2 and TRBJ2-7; 13 nucleotides align to TRBD2. V gave up 7 bases and J gave up 5 bases; unmatched junction bases: 5. The CDR3 runs 14 residues. The germline CDR1 and CDR2 sequences are SNHLY and FYNNEI. CDR3 loop: CASTRTSGSDEQYF. CDR3 coding DNA: TGTGCCAGCACCAGGACTAGCGGGAGCGACGAGCAGTACTTC.

This clone was picked up a small number of times. The chain couples TRBV18 to TRBJ1-4, with no clear D. The V and J ends lost 4 bases and 0 bases respectively, with 9 bases between them. Germline CDR1 KGHSH, CDR2 LQKENI. CDR3 size: 15 residues. As DNA, the CDR3 is TGTGCCAGCTCACTAGGGCTATCAACTAATGAAAAACTGTTTTTT. Residues: CASSLGLSTNEKLFF.

This clone was picked up one time. The chain is built from TRBV5-4 and TRBJ2-7; TRBD1 matches at 10 bases. V trimming: 4 bases; J trimming: 7 bases; junction bases outside the gene matches: 8. The length of the CDR3 is 14 residues. The germline CDR1 and CDR2 sequences are SGHNT and YYREEE (reference sequence). The CDR3 DNA reads as TGTGCCAGCAGCCAGACAGGGGGCGCGGGGGAGCAGTACTTC. The encoded protein is CASSQTGGAGEQYF.

V is TRBV9 and J is TRBJ2-1; the match to TRBD1 covers 7 bases. V lost 0 bases to trimming and J lost 3 bases; unmatched junction nucleotides: 9. This CDR3 has 17 residues. Looked up from germline, CDR1 is SGDLS and CDR2 is YYNGEE. The CDR3 coding sequence is TGTGCCAGCAGCGTAGAACAGGGGAACTATCTCTACAATGAGCAGTTCTTC. It codes for CASSVEQGNYLYNEQFF.

Comments on this clone: The junction departs from germline at one end; a sequencing error may be responsible. The chain uses TRBV6-4 and TRBJ2-3; no firm D call. In germline, CDR1 is MRHNA, CDR2 SNTAGT. The CDR3 covers 14 residues. DNA of the CDR3: TGTGCCAGCAGAGACTCGAAGAGCACAGATACGCAGTATTTT. Amino acids: CASRDSKSTDTQYF.

This clone has a handful of counts. The chain links TRBV5-1 to TRBJ2-1; 8 bases agree with TRBD2. Per germline, CDR1 SGHRS and CDR2 YFSETQ. V gave up 2 bases and J gave up 6 bases; unmatched junction bases: 7. This CDR3 comprises 15 residues. CDR3 sequence: CASSLLTGTSNEQFF. Written as DNA, the CDR3 is TGCGCCAGCAGCTTACTTACCGGGACTAGCAATGAGCAGTTCTTC.

The chain joins TRBV10-3 to TRBJ2-7; D ambiguous. CDR1 is ENHRY and CDR2 is SYGVKD in the germline V gene. The CDR3 runs 13 residues. The ends were cut back, 4 bases at V and 7 bases at J, with 14 bases in the middle. In DNA, the CDR3 is TGTGCCATCAGTGGAGTAATGGACCTGGAGCAGTACTTC. It codes for CAISGVMDLEQYF.

This clone was observed a few times. The V and J genes are TRBV30 and TRBJ2-5; 7 bases align to TRBD1. Germline V gives CDR1 GTSNPN, CDR2 SVGIG (reference sequence). V was pared by 5 bases and J by 5 bases, with 8 bases of the junction left unmatched. The CDR3 consists of 13 residues. CDR3 sequence: CAWQTGPGETQYF. The DNA for the CDR3 is TGTGCCTGGCAGACAGGGCCAGGGGAGACCCAGTACTTC. Full variable domain (missing parts from reference TRBV30 and TRBJ2-5): SQTIHQWPATLVQPVGSPLSLECTVEGTSNPNLYWYRQAAGRGLQLLFYSVGIGQISSEVPQNLSASRPQDRQFILSSKKLLLSDSGFYLCAWQTGPGETQYFGPGTRLLVL.

In this sample, this clone turned up a few times. This chain joins TRBV4-3 and TRBJ1-2, with D hard to call. The CDR3 is 16 amino acids. Germline-derived CDR1 and CDR2 are LGHNA and YSLEER. The V and J ends lost 0 bases and 3 bases respectively, with 14 bases between them. Here the CDR3 DNA reads TGCGCCAGCAGCCAAGACGGGGAGGGCATTGACTATGGCTACACCTTC. It translates to CASSQDGEGIDYGYTF.

The gene calls are TRBV29-1 and TRBJ1-2; D is possibly TRBD1 (5 bases). The CDR3 length is 16 residues. Germline V gene sequence: CDR1 SQVTM, CDR2 ANQGSEA. With 0 bases removed from V and 0 bases from J, the gap between germline ends came to 14 bases. The CDR3 region has the DNA TGCAGCGTTGAAGATGGATGGGGGAGAGCTAACTATGGCTACACCTTC. This encodes CSVEDGWGRANYGYTF. The full variable domain, its missing parts supplied by reference TRBV29-1 and TRBJ1-2, is SAVISQKPSRDICQRGTSLTIQCQVDSQVTMMFWYRQQPGQSLTLIATANQGSEATYESGFVIDKFPISRPNLTFSTLTVSNMSPEDSSIYLCSVEDGWGRANYGYTFGSGTRLTVV.

This chain uses TRBV6-1 with TRBJ1-5; D not certain. Trimming removed 4 bases from V and 7 bases from J, with 14 bases in between. The CDR3 covers 14 residues. Germline values: CDR1 MNHNS, CDR2 SASEGT. This chain's CDR3 is CASSGPWVVQPQHF. The CDR3 nucleotides read TGTGCCAGCAGTGGCCCGTGGGTTGTCCAGCCCCAGCATTTT.

V gene TRBV6-5 combines with J gene TRBJ2-1, with 8 bases lining up with TRBD1. V dropped 6 bases and J dropped 7; count of bases not matched to a gene: 11. This CDR3 region has 15 residues. Germline loops: CDR1 MNHEY, CDR2 SVGAGI. The CDR3 DNA reads TGTGCCAGCAGGCGAGATGACAGGGGATGGAATGAGCAGTTCTTC. Protein product: CASRRDDRGWNEQFF.

The sample holds a few counts of this clone. The J gene is TRBJ1-4, the V gene TRBV30; D may be TRBD1 (6 bases). The germline V gene has CDR1 GTSNPN and CDR2 SVGIG (reference sequence). V lost 8 bases and J 6 bases, leaving 13 bases between the germline ends. The CDR3 loop spans 12 amino acids. DNA for the CDR3: TGTGCCGGGGGGCTTACGCATGAAAAACTGTTTTTT. It specifies CAGGLTHEKLFF.

This clone was seen only a few times. The CDR3 nucleotides are TGTGCCAGCAGCAGTGAGACAGGGGCTCTGCCCTACTTC. Its protein product is CASSSETGALPYF. The chain joins TRBV7-6 to TRBJ2-5, with TRBD1 matching 8 bases. Looked up from germline, CDR1 is SGHVS and CDR2 is FNYEAQ. The CDR3 consists of 13 residues. J lost 14 bases, V lost 5 bases, and 13 bases had no gene match.